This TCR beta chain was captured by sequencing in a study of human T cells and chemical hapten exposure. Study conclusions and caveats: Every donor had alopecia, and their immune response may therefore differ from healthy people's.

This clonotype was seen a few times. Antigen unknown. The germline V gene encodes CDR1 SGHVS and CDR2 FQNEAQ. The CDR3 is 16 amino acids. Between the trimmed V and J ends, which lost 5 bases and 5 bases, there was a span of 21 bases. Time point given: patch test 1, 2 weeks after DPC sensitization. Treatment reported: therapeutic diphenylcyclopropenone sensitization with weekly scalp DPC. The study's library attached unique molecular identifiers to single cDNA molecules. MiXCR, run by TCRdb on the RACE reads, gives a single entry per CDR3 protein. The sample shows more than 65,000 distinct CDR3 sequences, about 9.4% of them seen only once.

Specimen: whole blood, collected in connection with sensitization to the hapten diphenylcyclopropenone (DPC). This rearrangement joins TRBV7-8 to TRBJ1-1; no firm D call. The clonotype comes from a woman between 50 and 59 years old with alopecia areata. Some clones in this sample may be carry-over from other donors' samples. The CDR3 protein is CASSLTGGFRWTEAFF. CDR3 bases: TGTGCCAGCAGCCTAACCGGTGGGTTTAGGTGGACTGAAGCTTTCTTT.